This T cell receptor beta chain was obtained from a study of human T cells and chemical hapten exposure. Study in general: TCR yields differed between samples (mainly from small differences in pooled library volume).

Findings of the study overall: No shift was seen in TCRs above 1 in 1000 frequency with DPC sensitization.

Germline V gene sequence: CDR1 DFQATT, CDR2 SNEGSKA (reference sequence). The CDR3 is 11 residues long. The V and J ends lost 3 bases and 8 bases respectively, with 10 bases between them. This clonotype came up many times. Its antigen is unknown. Time point reported: healthy volunteer bleed at 2 weeks. Unseparated into fractions, whole blood served as the source from which total RNA was extracted. Library construction involved attaching unique molecular identifiers to individual cDNA molecules, which allowed quantitative, reproducible TCR counting. TCRdb recomputed calls from the RACE reads with MiXCR, one row per CDR3 protein. The sample comprises over 100,000 distinct CDR3 sequences, approximately 9.5% of which are singletons, and 1.5% to 2% rests with the top ten.

The sequenced sample consisted of whole blood. This TCR was sampled from a male donor in good health. Some clones in this sample may be carry-over from other donors' samples. V gene TRBV20-1 combines with J gene TRBJ1-2; a weak D match, TRBD1 (6 bases). CDR3 nucleotide sequence: TGCAGTGCTAGGGTCGGACAGGGCTACACCTTC. Protein product: CSARVGQGYTF.